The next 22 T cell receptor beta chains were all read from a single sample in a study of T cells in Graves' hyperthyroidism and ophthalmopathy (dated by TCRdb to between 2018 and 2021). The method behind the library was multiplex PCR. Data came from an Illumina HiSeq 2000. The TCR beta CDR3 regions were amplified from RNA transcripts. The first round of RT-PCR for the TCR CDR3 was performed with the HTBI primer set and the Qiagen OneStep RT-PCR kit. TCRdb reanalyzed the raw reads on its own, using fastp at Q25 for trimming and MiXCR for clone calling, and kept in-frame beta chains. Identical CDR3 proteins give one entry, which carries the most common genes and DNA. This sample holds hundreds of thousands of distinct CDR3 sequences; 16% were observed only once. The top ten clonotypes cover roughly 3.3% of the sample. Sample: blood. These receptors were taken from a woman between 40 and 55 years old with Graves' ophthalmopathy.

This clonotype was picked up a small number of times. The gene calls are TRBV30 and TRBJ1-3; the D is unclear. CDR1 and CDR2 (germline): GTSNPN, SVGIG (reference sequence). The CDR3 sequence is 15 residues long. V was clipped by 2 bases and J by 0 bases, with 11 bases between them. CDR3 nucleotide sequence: TGTGCCTGGAGTCGCGAGAAAACCTCTGGAAACACCATATATTTT. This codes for CAWSREKTSGNTIYF.

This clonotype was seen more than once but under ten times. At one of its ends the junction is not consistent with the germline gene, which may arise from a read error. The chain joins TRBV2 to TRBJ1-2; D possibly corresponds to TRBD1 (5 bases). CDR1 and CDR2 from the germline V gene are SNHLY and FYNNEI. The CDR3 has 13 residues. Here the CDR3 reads CASSGGGFYGNTF. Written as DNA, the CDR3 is TGTGCCAGCAGTGGGGGGGGTTTCTATGGCAACACCTTC.

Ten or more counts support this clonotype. CDR3 in DNA: TGTGCCAGCAGTTTTCCCCGGCGGGAGCAGTTCTTC. This gives the protein CASSFPRREQFF. The chain couples TRBV12-3 or TRBV12-4 to TRBJ2-1, with D hard to call. This CDR3 has 12 residues. V was cut by 3 bases and J by 10 bases, with 10 bases left in between.

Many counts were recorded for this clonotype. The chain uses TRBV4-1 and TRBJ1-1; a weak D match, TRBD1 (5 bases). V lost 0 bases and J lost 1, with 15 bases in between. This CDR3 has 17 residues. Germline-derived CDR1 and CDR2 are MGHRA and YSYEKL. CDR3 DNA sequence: TGCGCCAGCAGCCAAGATGGGGCAGGAGGTAAGAACACTGAAGCTTTCTTT. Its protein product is CASSQDGAGGKNTEAFF.

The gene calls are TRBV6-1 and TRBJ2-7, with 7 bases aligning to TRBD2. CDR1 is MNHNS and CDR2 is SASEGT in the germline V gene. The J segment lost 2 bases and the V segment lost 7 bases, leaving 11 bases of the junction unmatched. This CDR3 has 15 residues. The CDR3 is CASTPSLGGTYEQYF. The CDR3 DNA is TGTGCCAGCACGCCGAGCTTGGGGGGGACCTACGAGCAGTACTTC.

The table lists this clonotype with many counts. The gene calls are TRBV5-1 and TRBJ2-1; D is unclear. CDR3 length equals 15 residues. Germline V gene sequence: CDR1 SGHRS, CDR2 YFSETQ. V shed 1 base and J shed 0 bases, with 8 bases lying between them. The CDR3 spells CASSLRTSSYNEQFF. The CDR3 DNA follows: TGCGCCAGCAGCTTGAGGACGAGCTCCTACAATGAGCAGTTCTTC.

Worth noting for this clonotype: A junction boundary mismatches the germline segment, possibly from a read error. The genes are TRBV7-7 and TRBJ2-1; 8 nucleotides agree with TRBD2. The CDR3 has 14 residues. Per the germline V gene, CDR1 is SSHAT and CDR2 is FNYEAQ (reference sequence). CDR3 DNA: TGTGCTAGCAGCTCGGGACTAGGCCACAATGAGCAGTTCTTC. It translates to CASSSGLGHNEQFF.

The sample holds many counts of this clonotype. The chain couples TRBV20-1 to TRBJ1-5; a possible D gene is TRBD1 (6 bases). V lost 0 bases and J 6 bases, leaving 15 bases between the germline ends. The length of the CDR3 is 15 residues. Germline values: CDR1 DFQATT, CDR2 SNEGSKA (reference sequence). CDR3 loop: CSARDLKGEGQPQHF. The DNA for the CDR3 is TGCAGTGCTAGAGATCTGAAGGGGGAGGGTCAGCCCCAGCATTTT.

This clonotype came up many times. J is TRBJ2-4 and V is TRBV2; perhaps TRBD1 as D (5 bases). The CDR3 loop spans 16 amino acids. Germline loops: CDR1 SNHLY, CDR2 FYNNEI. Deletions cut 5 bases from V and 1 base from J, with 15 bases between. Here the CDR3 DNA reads TGTGCCAGCAGTCTGTCAGGGTCTCTGGCCAAAAACATTCAGTACTTC. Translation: CASSLSGSLAKNIQYF.

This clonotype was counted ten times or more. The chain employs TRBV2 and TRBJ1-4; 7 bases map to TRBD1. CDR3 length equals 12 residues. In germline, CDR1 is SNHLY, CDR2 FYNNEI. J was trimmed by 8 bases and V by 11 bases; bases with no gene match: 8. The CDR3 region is CAGRTGKEKLFF. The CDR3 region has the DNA TGTGCCGGACGGACAGGCAAAGAAAAACTGTTTTTT.

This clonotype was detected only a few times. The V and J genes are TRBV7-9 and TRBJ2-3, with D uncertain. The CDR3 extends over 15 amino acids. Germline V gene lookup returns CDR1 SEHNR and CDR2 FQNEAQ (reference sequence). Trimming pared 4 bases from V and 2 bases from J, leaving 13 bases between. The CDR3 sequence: CASSSHAWNTDTQYF. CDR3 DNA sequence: TGTGCCAGCAGCTCCCATGCGTGGAACACAGATACGCAGTATTTT. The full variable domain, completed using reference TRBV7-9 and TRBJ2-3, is DTGVSQNPRHKITKRGQNVTFRCDPISEHNRLYWYRQTLGQGPEFLTYFQNEAQLEKSRLLSDRFSAERPKGSFSTLEIQRTEQGDSAMYLCASSSHAWNTDTQYFGPGTRLTVL.

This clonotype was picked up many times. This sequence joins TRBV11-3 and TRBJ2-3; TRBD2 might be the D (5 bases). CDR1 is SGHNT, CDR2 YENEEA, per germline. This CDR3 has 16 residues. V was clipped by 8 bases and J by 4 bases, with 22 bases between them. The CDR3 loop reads CASGEGSGVGSDTQYF. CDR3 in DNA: TGTGCCAGCGGCGAAGGAAGCGGAGTTGGGTCAGATACGCAGTATTTT.

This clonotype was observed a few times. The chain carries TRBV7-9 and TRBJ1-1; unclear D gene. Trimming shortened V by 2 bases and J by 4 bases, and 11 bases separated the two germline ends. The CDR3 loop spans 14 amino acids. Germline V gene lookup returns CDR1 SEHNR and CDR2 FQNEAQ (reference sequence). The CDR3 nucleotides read TGTGCCAGCAGCTTAAGTAACACGGGCACTGAAGCTTTCTTT. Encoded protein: CASSLSNTGTEAFF. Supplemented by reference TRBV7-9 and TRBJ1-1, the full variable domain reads DTGVSQNPRHKITKRGQNVTFRCDPISEHNRLYWYRQTLGQGPEFLTYFQNEAQLEKSRLLSDRFSAERPKGSFSTLEIQRTEQGDSAMYLCASSLSNTGTEAFFGQGTRLTVV.

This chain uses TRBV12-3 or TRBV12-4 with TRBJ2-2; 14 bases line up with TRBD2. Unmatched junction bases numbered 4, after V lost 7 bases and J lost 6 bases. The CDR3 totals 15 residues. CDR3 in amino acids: CASIGTSGSSGELFF. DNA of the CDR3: TGTGCCAGCATAGGGACTAGCGGGAGTTCCGGGGAGCTGTTTTTT.

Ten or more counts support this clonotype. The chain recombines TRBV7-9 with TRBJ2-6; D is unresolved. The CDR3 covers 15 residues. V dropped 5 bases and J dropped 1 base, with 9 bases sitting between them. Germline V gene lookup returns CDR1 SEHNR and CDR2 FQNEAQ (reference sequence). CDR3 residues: CASSQLTSGANVLTF. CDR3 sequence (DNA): TGTGCCAGCAGCCAACTCACATCTGGGGCCAACGTCCTGACTTTC.

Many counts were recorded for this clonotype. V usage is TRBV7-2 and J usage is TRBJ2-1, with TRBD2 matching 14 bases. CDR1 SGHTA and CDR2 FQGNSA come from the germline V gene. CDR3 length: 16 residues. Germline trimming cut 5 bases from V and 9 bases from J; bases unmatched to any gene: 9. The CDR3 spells CASSVGLAGGVIEQFF. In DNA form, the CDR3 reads TGTGCCAGCAGCGTAGGACTAGCGGGGGGCGTCATTGAGCAGTTCTTC. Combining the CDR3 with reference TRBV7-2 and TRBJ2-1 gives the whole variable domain GAGVSQSPSNKVTEKGKDVELRCDPISGHTALYWYRQSLGQGLEFLIYFQGNSAPDKSGLPSDRFSAERTGGSVSTLTIQRTQQEDSAVYLCASSVGLAGGVIEQFFGPGTRLTVL.

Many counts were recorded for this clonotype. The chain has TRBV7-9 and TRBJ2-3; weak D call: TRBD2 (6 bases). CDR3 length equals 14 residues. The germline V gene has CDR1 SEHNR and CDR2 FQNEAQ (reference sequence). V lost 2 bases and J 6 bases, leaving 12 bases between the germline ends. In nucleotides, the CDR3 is TGTGCCAGCAGCTTAACCGGGAGCGTGGATACGCAGTATTTT. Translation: CASSLTGSVDTQYF.

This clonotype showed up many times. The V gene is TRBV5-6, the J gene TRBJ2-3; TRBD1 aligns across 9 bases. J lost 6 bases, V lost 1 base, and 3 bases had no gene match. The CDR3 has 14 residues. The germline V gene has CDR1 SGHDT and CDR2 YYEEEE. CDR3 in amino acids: CASSLRTGADTQYF. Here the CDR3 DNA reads TGTGCCAGCAGCTTGAGGACAGGGGCGGATACGCAGTATTTT.

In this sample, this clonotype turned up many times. CDR3 loop: CASSEAFQIWADTEAFF. The CDR3 coding sequence is TGTGCCAGCAGTGAAGCGTTTCAGATCTGGGCAGACACTGAAGCTTTCTTT. This rearrangement joins TRBV2 to TRBJ1-1; D is undetermined. Trimming removed 0 bases from V and 3 bases from J, with 17 bases in between. The CDR3 totals 17 residues. The V gene's germline CDR1 is SNHLY and CDR2 FYNNEI.

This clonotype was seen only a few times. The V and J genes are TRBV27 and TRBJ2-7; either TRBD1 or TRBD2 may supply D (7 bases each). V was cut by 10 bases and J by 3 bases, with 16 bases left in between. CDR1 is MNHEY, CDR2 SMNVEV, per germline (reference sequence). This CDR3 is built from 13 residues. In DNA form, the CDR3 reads TGTGCCACTGGGCAGGGGGGGGACTACGAGCAGTACTTC. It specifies CATGQGGDYEQYF.

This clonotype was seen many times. The CDR3 coding sequence is TGTGCCAGCAGTTTACCTAGCGGGAACGAGCAGTACTTC. Amino acid sequence: CASSLPSGNEQYF. The V gene is TRBV28, the J gene TRBJ2-7, with 9 nucleotides matching TRBD2. The V gene end was trimmed by 2 bases and the J gene end by 5 bases; junction bases not matched to a gene: 1. Germline loops: CDR1 MDHEN, CDR2 SYDVKM. This CDR3 comprises 13 residues.

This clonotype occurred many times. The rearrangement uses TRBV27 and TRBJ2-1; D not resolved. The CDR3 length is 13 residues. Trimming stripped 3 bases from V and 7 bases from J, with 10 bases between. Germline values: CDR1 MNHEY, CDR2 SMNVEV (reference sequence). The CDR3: CASSFTDLNEQFF. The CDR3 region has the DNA TGTGCCAGCAGTTTTACTGATTTGAATGAGCAGTTCTTC.